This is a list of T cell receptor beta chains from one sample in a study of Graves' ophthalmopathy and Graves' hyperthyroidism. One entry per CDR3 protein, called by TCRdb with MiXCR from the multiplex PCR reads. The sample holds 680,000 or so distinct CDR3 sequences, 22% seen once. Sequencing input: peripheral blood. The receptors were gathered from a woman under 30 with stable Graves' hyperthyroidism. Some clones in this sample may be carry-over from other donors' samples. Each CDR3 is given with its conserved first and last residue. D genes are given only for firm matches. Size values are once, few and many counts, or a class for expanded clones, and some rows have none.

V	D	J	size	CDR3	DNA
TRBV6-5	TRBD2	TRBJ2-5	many	CASSYIASGVRETQYF	TGTGCCAGCAGTTACATCGCTAGCGGGGTCCGGGAGACCCAGTACTTC
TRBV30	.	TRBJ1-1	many	CAWSAGRREAFF	TGTGCCTGGAGTGCCGGGCGGAGGGAAGCTTTCTTT
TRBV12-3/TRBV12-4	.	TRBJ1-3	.	CASSLPENTIYF	TGTGCCAGCAGTTTGCCCGAAAACACCATATATTTT
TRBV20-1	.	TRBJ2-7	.	CSARGTKQVSSYEQYF	TGCAGTGCTAGAGGAACGAAACAGGTCAGCTCCTACGAGCAGTACTTC
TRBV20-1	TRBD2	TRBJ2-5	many	CSAKVSGRFETQYF	TGCAGTGCTAAAGTTAGCGGGAGATTCGAGACCCAGTACTTC
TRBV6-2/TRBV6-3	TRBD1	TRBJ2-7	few	CASQNPPGQGDSYEQYF	TGTGCCAGCCAGAATCCTCCGGGACAGGGGGACTCCTACGAGCAGTACTTC
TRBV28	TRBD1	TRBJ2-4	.	CASRAGTGSKNIKYF	TGTGCCAGCAGGGCCGGGACAGGGAGCAAAAACATTAAGTACTTC
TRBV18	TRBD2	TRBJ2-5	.	CASSPASGQETQYF	TGTGCCAGCTCACCAGCTAGCGGGCAAGAGACCCAGTACTTC
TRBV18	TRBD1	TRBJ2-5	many	CASSPPSTGTARTQYF	TGTGCCAGCTCACCGCCCTCAACCGGGACAGCGCGGACCCAGTACTTC
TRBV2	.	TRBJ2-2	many	CASTSRDRGELFF	TGTGCCAGCACCTCCAGGGATCGCGGGGAGCTGTTTTTT
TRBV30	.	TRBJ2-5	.	CAWTGGPSETQYF	TGTGCCTGGACTGGGGGCCCATCAGAGACCCAGTACTTC
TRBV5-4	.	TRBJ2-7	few	CASSAFSGTTYEQYF	TGTGCCAGCAGCGCGTTCTCCGGGACCACCTACGAGCAGTACTTC
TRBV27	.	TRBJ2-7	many	CASSLGGVHEQYF	TGTGCCAGCAGTTTAGGTGGGGTCCACGAGCAGTACTTC
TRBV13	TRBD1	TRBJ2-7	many	CASSPPTGNYEQYF	TGTGCCAGCAGCCCCCCGACAGGGAACTACGAGCAGTACTTC
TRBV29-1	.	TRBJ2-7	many	CSVEDRQGTYEQYF	TGCAGCGTTGAAGACAGGCAGGGTACCTACGAGCAGTACTTC
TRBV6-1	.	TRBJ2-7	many	CASSEWGSDGYEQYF	TGTGCCAGCAGTGAATGGGGCTCGGACGGATACGAGCAGTACTTC
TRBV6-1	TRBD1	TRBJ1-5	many	CASRSGQYSNQPQHF	TGTGCCAGCAGGTCGGGACAGTATAGCAATCAGCCCCAGCATTTT
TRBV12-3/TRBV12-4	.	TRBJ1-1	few	CASSLAPLKRVTEAFF	TGTGCCAGCAGTTTAGCGCCCTTAAAGAGGGTGACTGAAGCTTTCTTT
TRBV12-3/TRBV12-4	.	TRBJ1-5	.	CASSPRTVNQPQHF	TGTGCCAGCAGCCCCCGGACGGTCAATCAGCCCCAGCATTTT
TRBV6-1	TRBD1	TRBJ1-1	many	CASSRTGGNTEAFF	TGTGCCAGCAGTAGAACAGGGGGGAACACTGAAGCTTTCTTT
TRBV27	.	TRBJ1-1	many	CTSSFRGFDTEAFF	TGTACCAGCAGCTTTCGTGGTTTTGACACTGAAGCTTTCTTT
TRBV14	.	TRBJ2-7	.	CASSPSGHYEQYF	TGTGCCAGCAGCCCCTCGGGACACTACGAGCAGTACTTC
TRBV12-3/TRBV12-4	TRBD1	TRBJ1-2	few	CASTKPDREDPSNYGYTF	TGTGCCAGCACCAAGCCGGACAGGGAAGATCCCTCTAACTATGGCTACACCTTC
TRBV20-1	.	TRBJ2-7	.	CSASPPSDDYEQYF	TGCAGTGCTAGTCCTCCTAGCGACGACTACGAGCAGTACTTC
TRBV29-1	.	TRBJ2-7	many	CSVNSPPREQYF	TGCAGCGTTAACTCTCCCCCGCGCGAGCAGTACTTC
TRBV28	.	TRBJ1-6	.	CASSLGAQLLHF	TGTGCCAGCAGTTTAGGTGCGCAACTACTCCACTTT